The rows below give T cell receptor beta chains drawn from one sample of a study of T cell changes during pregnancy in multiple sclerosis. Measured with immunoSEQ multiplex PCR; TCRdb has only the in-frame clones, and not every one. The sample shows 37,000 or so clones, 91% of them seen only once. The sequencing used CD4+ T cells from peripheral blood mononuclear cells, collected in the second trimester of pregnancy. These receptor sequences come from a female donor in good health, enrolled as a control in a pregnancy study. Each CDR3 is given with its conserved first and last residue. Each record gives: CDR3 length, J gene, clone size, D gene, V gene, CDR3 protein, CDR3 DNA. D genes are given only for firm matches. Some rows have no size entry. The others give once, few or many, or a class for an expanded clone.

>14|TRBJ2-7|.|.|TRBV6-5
CASSRSAASYEQYF
TGTGCCAGCAGCCGGTCGGCGGCTTCCTACGAGCAGTACTTC
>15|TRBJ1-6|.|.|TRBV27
CASSSPTDYNSPLHF
TGTGCCAGCAGTTCACCCACAGACTATAATTCACCCCTCCACTTT
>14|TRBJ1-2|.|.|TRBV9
CASSVTDQGHGYTF
TGTGCCAGCAGCGTAACGGACCAGGGGCATGGCTACACCTTC
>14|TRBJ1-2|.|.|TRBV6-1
CASSEKGANYGYTF
TGTGCCAGCAGTGAAAAGGGGGCTAACTATGGCTACACCTTC
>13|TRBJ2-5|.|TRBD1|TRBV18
CASSPRQGETQYF
TGTGCCAGCTCACCTAGACAGGGGGAGACCCAGTACTTC
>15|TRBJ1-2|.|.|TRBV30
CAWSVINGQRDGYTF
TGTGCCTGGAGTGTAATTAATGGGCAGCGGGACGGCTACACCTTC
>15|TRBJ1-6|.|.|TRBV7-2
CASSPGTGRGSPLHF
TGTGCCAGCAGCCCCGGAACAGGGAGGGGTTCACCCCTCCACTTT
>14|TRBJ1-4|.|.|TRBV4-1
CASSPSQGQEKLFF
TGCGCCAGCAGCCCCTCCCAGGGCCAGGAAAAACTGTTTTTT
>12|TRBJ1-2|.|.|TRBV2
CASSLIQGGYTF
TGTGCCAGCAGTCTTATACAGGGTGGCTACACCTTC
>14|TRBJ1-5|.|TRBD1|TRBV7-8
CASSLQGVGQPQHF
TGTGCCAGCAGCTTACAGGGGGTCGGGCAGCCCCAGCATTTT
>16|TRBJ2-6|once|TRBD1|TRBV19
CASSTRTGAGANVLTF
TGTGCCAGTAGTACCCGGACAGGGGCTGGGGCCAACGTCCTGACTTTC
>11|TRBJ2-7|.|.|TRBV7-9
CASSFEGEQYF
TGTGCCAGCAGTTTCGAGGGCGAGCAGTACTTC
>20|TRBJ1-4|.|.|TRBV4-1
CASSQDSMTGDLATNEKLFF
TGCGCCAGCAGCCAAGATTCAATGACAGGAGATCTTGCAACTAATGAAAAACTGTTTTTT
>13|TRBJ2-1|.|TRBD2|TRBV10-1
CATASASGASKFF
TGCGCCACCGCCTCGGCTAGCGGGGCCTCGAAGTTCTTC
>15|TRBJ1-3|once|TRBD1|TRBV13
CASSLQGVAGNTIYF
TGTGCCAGCAGCTTACAGGGGGTTGCTGGAAACACCATATATTTT
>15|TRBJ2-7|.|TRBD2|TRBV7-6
CASSPRRLAGYEQYF
TGTGCCAGCAGCCCCCGGAGACTAGCGGGTTACGAGCAGTACTTC
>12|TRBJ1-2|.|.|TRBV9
CASSVGGWGYTF
TGTGCCAGCAGCGTGGGAGGTTGGGGCTACACCTTC
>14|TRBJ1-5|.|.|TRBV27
CASTLSDTNQPQHF
TGTGCCAGCACCCTATCGGACACCAATCAGCCCCAGCATTTT
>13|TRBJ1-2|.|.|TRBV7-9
CASSPPQTRGYTF
TGTGCCAGCAGCCCCCCCCAGACTCGGGGCTACACCTTC
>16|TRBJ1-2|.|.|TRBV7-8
CASSSQGRRLNYGYTF
TGTGCCAGCAGCTCGCAGGGCCGGCGGTTGAACTATGGCTACACCTTC